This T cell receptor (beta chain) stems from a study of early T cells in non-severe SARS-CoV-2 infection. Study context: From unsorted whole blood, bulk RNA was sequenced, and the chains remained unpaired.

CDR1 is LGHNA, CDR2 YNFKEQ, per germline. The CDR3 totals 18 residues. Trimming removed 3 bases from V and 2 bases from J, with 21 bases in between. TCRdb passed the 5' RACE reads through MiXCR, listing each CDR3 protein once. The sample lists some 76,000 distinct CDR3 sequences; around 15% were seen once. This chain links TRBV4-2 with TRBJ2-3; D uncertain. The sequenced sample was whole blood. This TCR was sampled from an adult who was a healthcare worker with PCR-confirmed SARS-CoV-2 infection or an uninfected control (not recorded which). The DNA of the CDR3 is TGTGCCAGCAGCCAGAGTCGAGACGGACGACTTAACACAGATACGCAGTATTTT. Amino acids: CASSQSRDGRLNTDTQYF.